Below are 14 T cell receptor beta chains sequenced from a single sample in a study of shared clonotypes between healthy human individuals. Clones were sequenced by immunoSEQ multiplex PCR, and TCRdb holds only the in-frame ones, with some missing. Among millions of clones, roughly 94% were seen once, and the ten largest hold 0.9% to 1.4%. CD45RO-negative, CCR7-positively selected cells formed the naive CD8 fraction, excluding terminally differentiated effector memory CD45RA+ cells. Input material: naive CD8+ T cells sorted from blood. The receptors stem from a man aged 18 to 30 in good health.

This chain's CDR3 is CASSLVMVDTEAFF. The CDR3, as DNA: TGTGCCAGCAGCTTAGTGATGGTTGACACTGAAGCTTTCTTT. This chain connects TRBV7-8 to TRBJ1-1, with unresolved D. The germline V gene has CDR1 SGHVS and CDR2 FQNEAQ. V dropped 1 base and J dropped 3 bases, with 9 bases sitting between them. This CDR3 spans 14 amino acids.

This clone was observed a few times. DNA of the CDR3: TGTGCCAGCAGTGATGGTGAATATAGCAATCAGCCCCAGCATTTT. Protein sequence: CASSDGEYSNQPQHF. This chain links TRBV2 with TRBJ1-5, with D unresolved. From germline, CDR1 is SNHLY and CDR2 FYNNEI. The CDR3 is made up of 15 amino acids. V was trimmed by 3 bases and J by 0 bases, leaving 9 bases between them.

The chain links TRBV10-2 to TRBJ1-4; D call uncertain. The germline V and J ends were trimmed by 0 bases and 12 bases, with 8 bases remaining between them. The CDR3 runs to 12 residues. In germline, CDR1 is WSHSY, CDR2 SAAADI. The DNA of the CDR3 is TGCGCCAGCAGTGAGTCGATGGCAGAACTGTTTTTT. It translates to CASSESMAELFF.

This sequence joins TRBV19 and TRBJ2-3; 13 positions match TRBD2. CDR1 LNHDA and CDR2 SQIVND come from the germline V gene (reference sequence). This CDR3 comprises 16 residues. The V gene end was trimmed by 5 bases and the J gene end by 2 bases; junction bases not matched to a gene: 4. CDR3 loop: CASSLLAGGATDTQYF. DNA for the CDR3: TGTGCCAGTAGTCTACTAGCGGGGGGGGCCACAGATACGCAGTATTTT.

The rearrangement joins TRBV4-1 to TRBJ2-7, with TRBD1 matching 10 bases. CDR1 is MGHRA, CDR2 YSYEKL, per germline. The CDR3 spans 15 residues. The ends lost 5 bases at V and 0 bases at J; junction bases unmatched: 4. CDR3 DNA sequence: TGCGCCAGCAGCTACGGGACAGGGGTCTCCTACGAGCAGTACTTC. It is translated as CASSYGTGVSYEQYF.

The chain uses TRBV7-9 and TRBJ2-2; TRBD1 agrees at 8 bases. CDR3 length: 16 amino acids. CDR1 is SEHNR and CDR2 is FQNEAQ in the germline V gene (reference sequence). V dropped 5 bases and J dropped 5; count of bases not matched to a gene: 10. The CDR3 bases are TGTGCCAGCAGCGCAGGACAGGGTTTGGAAACCGGGGAGCTGTTTTTT. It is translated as CASSAGQGLETGELFF.

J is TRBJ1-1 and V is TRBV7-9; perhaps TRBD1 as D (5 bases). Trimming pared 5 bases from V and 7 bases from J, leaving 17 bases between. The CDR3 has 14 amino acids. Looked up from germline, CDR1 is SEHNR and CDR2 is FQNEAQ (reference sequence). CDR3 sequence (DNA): TGTGCCAGCAGCGCACCCCGGAGGGGCGATGAAGCTTTCTTT. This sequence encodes CASSAPRRGDEAFF.

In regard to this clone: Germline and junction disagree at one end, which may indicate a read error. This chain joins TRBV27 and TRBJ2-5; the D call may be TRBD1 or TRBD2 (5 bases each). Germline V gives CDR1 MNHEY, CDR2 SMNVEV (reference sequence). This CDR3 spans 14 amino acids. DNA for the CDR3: TGTGCCAGCAGTATATCGGGACGCGTGGAGACCCAGTACTTC. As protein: CASSISGRVETQYF.

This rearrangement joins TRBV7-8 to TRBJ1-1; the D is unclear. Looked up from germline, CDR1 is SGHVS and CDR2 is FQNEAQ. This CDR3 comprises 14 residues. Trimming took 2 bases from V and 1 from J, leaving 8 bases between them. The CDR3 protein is CASSLFPGNTEAFF. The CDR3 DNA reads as TGTGCCAGCAGCTTATTCCCAGGGAACACTGAAGCTTTCTTT.

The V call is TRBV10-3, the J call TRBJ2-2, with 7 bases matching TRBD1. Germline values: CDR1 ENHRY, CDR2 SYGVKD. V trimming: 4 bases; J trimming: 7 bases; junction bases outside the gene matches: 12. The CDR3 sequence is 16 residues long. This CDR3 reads CAISATGSLEGGELFF. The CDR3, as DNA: TGTGCCATCAGTGCGACAGGGAGTTTAGAGGGCGGGGAGCTGTTTTTT.

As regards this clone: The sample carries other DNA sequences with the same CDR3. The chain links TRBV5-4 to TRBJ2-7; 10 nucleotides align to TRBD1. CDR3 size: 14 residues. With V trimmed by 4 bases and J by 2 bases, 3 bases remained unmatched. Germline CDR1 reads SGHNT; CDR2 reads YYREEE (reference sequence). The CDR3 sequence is CASSLGQGAYEQYF. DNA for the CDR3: TGTGCCAGCAGCCTAGGACAGGGGGCCTACGAGCAGTACTTC.

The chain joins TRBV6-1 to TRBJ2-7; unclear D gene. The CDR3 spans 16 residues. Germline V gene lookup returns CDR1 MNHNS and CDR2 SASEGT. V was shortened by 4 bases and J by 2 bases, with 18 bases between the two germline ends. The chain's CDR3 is CASSGGPVGSTYEQYF. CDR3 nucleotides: TGTGCCAGCAGTGGTGGCCCTGTAGGTAGCACCTACGAGCAGTACTTC.

CDR3 in DNA: TGTGCCAGCAGTTTCCCCGGAGTTGGGAACGAGCAGTACTTC. This gives the protein CASSFPGVGNEQYF. J is TRBJ2-7 and V is TRBV27; D gene uncertain. The V gene lost 3 bases and the J gene lost 5 bases, with 14 bases spanning the gap. Germline assignment: CDR1 MNHEY and CDR2 SMNVEV (reference sequence). This CDR3 has 14 residues.

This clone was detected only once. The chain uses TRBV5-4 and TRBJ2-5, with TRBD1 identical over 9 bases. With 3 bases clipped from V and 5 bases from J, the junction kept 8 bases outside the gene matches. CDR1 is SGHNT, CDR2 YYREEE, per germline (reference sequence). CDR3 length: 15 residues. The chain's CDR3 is CASSSGQGLRETQYF. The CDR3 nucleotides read TGTGCCAGCAGCTCCGGACAGGGGCTACGGGAGACCCAGTACTTC.